The 20 T cell receptor beta chains given below trace back to one sample, sequenced in a study of radiotherapy plus CTLA-4 blockade in lung cancer. Repertoires were generated with immunoSEQ multiplex PCR, while TCRdb's copy carries only in-frame clones and drops some. This table has about 73,000 clones, 87% appearing once. Sequenced material: peripheral blood, taken from a patient treated with radiotherapy plus ipilimumab. The receptors were sampled from a human donor with non-small cell lung cancer that progressed on radiotherapy plus ipilimumab.

The chain's CDR3 is CASSLAGRMNTEAFF. CDR3 DNA: TGTGCCAGCAGCTTAGCGGGACGGATGAACACTGAAGCTTTCTTT. This chain connects TRBV7-2 to TRBJ1-1; D is perhaps TRBD1 (5 bases). Germline V gene data show CDR1 as SGHTA and CDR2 as FQGNSA. The CDR3 extends over 15 amino acids. V lost 0 bases and J 0 bases, leaving 8 bases between the germline ends. Filled out from reference TRBV7-2 and TRBJ1-1, the complete variable domain reads GAGVSQSPSNKVTEKGKDVELRCDPISGHTALYWYRQSLGQGLEFLIYFQGNSAPDKSGLPSDRFSAERTGGSVSTLTIQRTQQEDSAVYLCASSLAGRMNTEAFFGQGTRLTVV.

J is TRBJ2-7 and V is TRBV27; 7 bases map to TRBD1. CDR1 MNHEY and CDR2 SMNVEV come from the germline V gene (reference sequence). Germline trimming cut 3 bases from V and 5 bases from J; bases unmatched to any gene: 4. The CDR3 consists of 13 residues. The CDR3 region is CASSLTGTHEQYF. The CDR3 coding sequence is TGTGCCAGCAGTTTGACAGGGACCCACGAGCAGTACTTC.

The chain combines TRBV27 with TRBJ2-5; TRBD1 is a possible D gene (6 bases). This CDR3 comprises 17 residues. V dropped 6 bases and J dropped 5 bases, with 25 bases sitting between them. The germline CDR1 and CDR2 sequences are MNHEY and SMNVEV (reference sequence). This CDR3 reads CASSAGWGTPAVETQYF. Here the CDR3 DNA reads TGTGCCAGCAGCGCAGGGTGGGGGACACCCGCGGTCGAGACCCAGTACTTC.

V gene TRBV9 combines with J gene TRBJ2-3; 9 nucleotides match TRBD2. CDR3 length: 15 amino acids. J lost 2 bases, V lost 4 bases, and 5 bases had no gene match. CDR1 is SGDLS and CDR2 is YYNGEE in the germline V gene. As DNA, the CDR3 is TGTGCCAGCAGCCCTAGCGGGGACTTCACAGATACGCAGTATTTT. It encodes CASSPSGDFTDTQYF. Drawing the rest from reference TRBV9 and TRBJ2-3, the complete variable domain is DSGVTQTPKHLITATGQRVTLRCSPRSGDLSVYWYQQSLDQGLQFLIQYYNGEERAKGNILERFSAQQFPDLHSELNLSSLELGDSALYFCASSPSGDFTDTQYFGPGTRLTVL.

On this clone: One end of the junction does not line up with germline, which may come from a read error. The CDR3 loop is CASSPRRDAQENQYF. Written as DNA, the CDR3 is TGTGCCAGCAGCCCCCGCCGGGACGCCCAAGAGAACCAGTACTTC. This chain links TRBV6-1 with TRBJ2-5; D tentatively fits TRBD1 or TRBD2 (5 bases each). The CDR3 sequence is 15 residues long. Germline CDR1 and CDR2: MNHNS and SASEGT.

The chain uses TRBV6-1 and TRBJ1-1; possibly TRBD1 for D (6 bases). There are 12 residues in the CDR3. Trimming stripped 2 bases from V and 11 bases from J, with 12 bases between. Germline V gives CDR1 MNHNS, CDR2 SASEGT. The CDR3 spells CASSEWGAVAFF. The CDR3, as DNA: TGTGCCAGCAGTGAATGGGGGGCCGTGGCTTTCTTT.

The chain employs TRBV29-1 and TRBJ1-1; possible D gene TRBD1, 5 bases. Germline CDR1 and CDR2: SQVTM and ANQGSEA. V was clipped by 8 bases and J by 2 bases, with 18 bases between them. The CDR3 totals 14 residues. CDR3 DNA: TGCAGCAGCCAAGGTGGGCAGGGTAACACTGAAGCTTTCTTT. Translation gives CSSQGGQGNTEAFF.

The chain combines TRBV18 with TRBJ1-2; 8 bases are a match to TRBD1. V lost 3 bases, J lost 4 bases, and 13 bases stayed unmatched. Germline CDR1 is KGHSH and CDR2 is LQKENI. The CDR3 sequence is 17 residues long. The CDR3 is CASSPVDRGVLAYGYTF. CDR3 coding DNA: TGTGCCAGCTCACCCGTCGACAGGGGAGTTCTGGCCTATGGCTACACCTTC.

The CDR3 DNA reads as TGTGCCAGTAGTCCATCAACGGGACTCCTAAACACGCAGTATTTT. Translation: CASSPSTGLLNTQYF. The genes are TRBV19 and TRBJ2-3, with a possible D match to TRBD2 (6 bases). The CDR3 is 15 amino acids. V lost 5 bases, J lost 9 bases, and 21 bases lay in between. Germline V gene data show CDR1 as LNHDA and CDR2 as SQIVND (reference sequence).

The chain carries TRBV19 and TRBJ1-2; 9 bases map to TRBD1. This CDR3 region has 14 residues. V gave up 4 bases and J gave up 4 bases; unmatched junction bases: 4. Germline lookup yields CDR1 LNHDA and CDR2 SQIVND (reference sequence). The CDR3 region has the DNA TGTGCCAGTAGTAAAACAGGGGGCGCCTATGGCTACACCTTC. This sequence encodes CASSKTGGAYGYTF.

This chain joins TRBV28 and TRBJ2-7; TRBD2 aligns across 10 bases. V gave up 5 bases and J gave up 4 bases; unmatched junction bases: 14. Germline CDR1 MDHEN, CDR2 SYDVKM. The CDR3 length is 17 residues. The DNA for the CDR3 is TGTGCCAGCAGTGCGGGGAGTCTAGCGGGAGTTCGTTACGAGCAGTACTTC. Translating it yields CASSAGSLAGVRYEQYF. The complete variable domain, with remaining parts taken from reference TRBV28 and TRBJ2-7, reads DVKVTQSSRYLVKRTGEKVFLECVQDMDHENMFWYRQDPGLGLRLIYFSYDVKMKEKGDIPEGYSVSREKKERFSLILESASTNQTSMYLCASSAGSLAGVRYEQYFGPGTRLTVT.

For the CDR3, the DNA is TGTGCCAGCAGCTCCGGACAGGGTCGGGCAACTAATGAAAAACTGTTTTTT. Translated: CASSSGQGRATNEKLFF. The chain is built from TRBV5-5 and TRBJ1-4, with 8 nucleotides matching TRBD1. Germline trimming cut 3 bases from V and 0 bases from J; bases unmatched to any gene: 7. The CDR3 loop spans 17 amino acids. Germline-derived CDR1 and CDR2 are SGHKS and YYEKEE (reference sequence).

J is TRBJ2-3 and V is TRBV5-4, with 11 nucleotides matching TRBD2. Germline V gene data show CDR1 as SGHNT and CDR2 as YYREEE (reference sequence). CDR3 size: 16 residues. V lost 2 bases, J lost 5 bases, and 7 bases stayed unmatched. The CDR3 nucleotides read TGTGCCAGCAGCTTATCCGGGACTAGCGGAGGAGATACGCAGTATTTT. Translation: CASSLSGTSGGDTQYF. The full variable domain, rest sourced from reference TRBV5-4 and TRBJ2-3, is ETGVTQSPTHLIKTRGQQVTLRCSSQSGHNTVSWYQQALGQGPQFIFQYYREEENGRGNFPPRFSGLQFPNYSSELNVNALELDDSALYLCASSLSGTSGGDTQYFGPGTRLTVL.

The chain joins TRBV5-4 to TRBJ1-1; 7 bases are shared with TRBD1. There are 14 residues in the CDR3. Germline CDR1 and CDR2: SGHNT and YYREEE (reference sequence). V lost 4 bases and J lost 3; bases outside the gene matches: 6. CDR3 sequence reads: CASSRQGRDTEAFF. The CDR3 coding sequence is TGTGCCAGCAGCCGACAGGGAAGGGACACTGAAGCTTTCTTT.

The rearrangement joins TRBV28 to TRBJ1-2; the D is unclear. This CDR3 comprises 11 residues. V was shortened by 5 bases and J by 8 bases, with 9 bases between the two germline ends. Germline CDR1 reads MDHEN; CDR2 reads SYDVKM. The CDR3 sequence: CASSTIEGYTF. The CDR3 nucleotides read TGTGCCAGCAGTACCATCGAGGGCTACACCTTC.

This clone occurred once. V usage is TRBV27 and J usage is TRBJ2-3; 7 positions match TRBD2. CDR3 length: 15 amino acids. Trimming at V came to 5 bases and at J to 6 bases, leaving 11 bases not matched to a gene. Per the germline V gene, CDR1 is MNHEY and CDR2 is SMNVEV (reference sequence). As DNA, the CDR3 is TGTGCCAGCAGTCAGTTAGCGGGTGGGGCGGATACGCAGTATTTT. This sequence encodes CASSQLAGGADTQYF.

This rearrangement joins TRBV12-5 to TRBJ2-2; 9 bases align to TRBD1. Germline CDR1 is LGHNT and CDR2 is FRNRAP. This CDR3 comprises 15 residues. V lost 5 bases, J lost 5 bases, and 6 bases stayed unmatched. DNA for the CDR3: TGTGCTAGTGGTCTAAGACAGGGGGAAACCGGGGAGCTGTTTTTT. This encodes CASGLRQGETGELFF.

This clone is a singleton in its sample. The CDR3 DNA follows: TGTGCCATCAGTGAGGACAGGGGCAGCAATCAGCCCCAGCATTTT. Protein product: CAISEDRGSNQPQHF. The rearrangement joins TRBV10-3 to TRBJ1-5; 8 bases are shared with TRBD1. CDR1 is ENHRY, CDR2 SYGVKD, per germline. CDR3 length equals 15 residues. With V trimmed by 2 bases and J by 1 base, 1 base remained unmatched.

The chain links TRBV18 to TRBJ2-3, with D perhaps TRBD1 (5 bases). Trimming shortened V by 0 bases and J by 3 bases, and 13 bases separated the two germline ends. Germline V gives CDR1 KGHSH, CDR2 LQKENI. CDR3 size: 16 residues. CDR3 loop: CASSPPTVARTDTQYF. DNA for the CDR3: TGTGCCAGCTCACCACCGACAGTCGCTCGGACAGATACGCAGTATTTT.

The J gene is TRBJ2-7, the V gene TRBV29-1; tentatively, D is TRBD1 (5 bases). Trimming cost V 7 bases and J 2 bases, with 9 bases left between them. The CDR3 covers 11 residues. Germline CDR1 reads SQVTM; CDR2 reads ANQGSEA. The CDR3 region is CSAEDTYEQYF. In DNA, the CDR3 is TGCAGCGCCGAGGACACCTACGAGCAGTACTTC.